This is a list of T cell receptor beta chains from one sample in a study of cytomegalovirus exposure and HLA in healthy donors. Profiled with immunoSEQ multiplex PCR; TCRdb holds only in-frame clones, not every one. In the table there are approximately 120,000 clones, 60% to 80% of which are singletons. Sequenced input: PBMCs. The receptor source for this set is a man under 40 in good health and CMV-seronegative. The CDR3 runs from the conserved cysteine through the conserved F or W. Each record gives: CDR3 DNA, CDR3 protein, D gene, J gene, V gene, clone size. A D gene is named only where the DNA matches it firmly. Size is stated for part of the rows, as once, few or many counts, or as a class when the clone is expanded.

CDR3nt: TGCGCCAGCAGCCAAGATGGGAGGGGGTGGCTCACTGAAGCTTTCTTT
CDR3aa: CASSQDGRGWLTEAFF
d_gene: .
j_gene: TRBJ1-1
v_gene: TRBV4-1
abundance: .

CDR3nt: TGTGCCAGCAGTCAGATACCAGGGGAGGGCCGGCTGTTTTTT
CDR3aa: CASSQIPGEGRLFF
d_gene: .
j_gene: TRBJ2-2
v_gene: TRBV7-9
abundance: .

CDR3nt: TGTGCCAGCAGTGAGGGCAGGGGTGAGGGACCCCTCCACTTT
CDR3aa: CASSEGRGEGPLHF
d_gene: .
j_gene: TRBJ1-6
v_gene: TRBV2
abundance: .

CDR3nt: TGTGCCAGCAGTGACTTACAGGGTAGGGGCTATGGCTACACCTTC
CDR3aa: CASSDLQGRGYGYTF
d_gene: .
j_gene: TRBJ1-2
v_gene: TRBV28
abundance: .

CDR3nt: TGTGCCAGCAGCCGCCAGGGGGGATGGACTGAAGCTTTCTTT
CDR3aa: CASSRQGGWTEAFF
d_gene: TRBD1
j_gene: TRBJ1-1
v_gene: TRBV11-1
abundance: .

CDR3nt: TGTGCCAGCAGCACTCAGACAGGTTTTAATGAAAAACTGTTTTTT
CDR3aa: CASSTQTGFNEKLFF
d_gene: .
j_gene: TRBJ1-4
v_gene: TRBV7-9
abundance: few

CDR3nt: TGTGCCAGCAGCACTCACAGTACACAGGTGACTAGGGGCTACACCTTC
CDR3aa: CASSTHSTQVTRGYTF
d_gene: .
j_gene: TRBJ1-2
v_gene: TRBV9
abundance: few

CDR3nt: TGTGCCTGGAGTGGCGGGGGGGGAATTTTCAATCAGCCCCAGCATTTT
CDR3aa: CAWSGGGGIFNQPQHF
d_gene: .
j_gene: TRBJ1-5
v_gene: TRBV30
abundance: .

CDR3nt: TGTTCCAGCAGCTTTAGCGGGACAGGGGTCTCCTACGAGCAGTACTTC
CDR3aa: CSSSFSGTGVSYEQYF
d_gene: TRBD1
j_gene: TRBJ2-7
v_gene: TRBV7-9
abundance: .

CDR3nt: TGTGCCAGCAGTGGAAGGACTAGCGGGGAGAACTTGTACATGGATACGCAGTATTTT
CDR3aa: CASSGRTSGENLYMDTQYF
d_gene: TRBD2
j_gene: TRBJ2-3
v_gene: TRBV6-1
abundance: few

CDR3nt: TGCGCCAGCAGCCAAGTGCGGAACAATGAGCAGTTCTTC
CDR3aa: CASSQVRNNEQFF
d_gene: .
j_gene: TRBJ2-1
v_gene: TRBV4-1
abundance: .

CDR3nt: TGCGCCAGCAGCCGCTACCGGGACATAAAAGAGACCCAGTACTTC
CDR3aa: CASSRYRDIKETQYF
d_gene: .
j_gene: TRBJ2-5
v_gene: TRBV5-1
abundance: few

CDR3nt: TGTGCCAGCAGTCGGACTAGCGGGGGGGCCTTTGAGCAGTTCTTC
CDR3aa: CASSRTSGGAFEQFF
d_gene: TRBD2
j_gene: TRBJ2-1
v_gene: TRBV6-5
abundance: .

CDR3nt: TGCAGCGGTGGGGGCGGGGGGCCCTCAGACATAGATACGCAGTATTTT
CDR3aa: CSGGGGGPSDIDTQYF
d_gene: TRBD2
j_gene: TRBJ2-3
v_gene: TRBV29-1
abundance: .

CDR3nt: TGCAGCGTTGGATCGCCGGAGGGAGTCGGGGAGCTGTTTTTT
CDR3aa: CSVGSPEGVGELFF
d_gene: .
j_gene: TRBJ2-2
v_gene: TRBV29-1
abundance: .

CDR3nt: TGCGCCAGCAGCCAGGGACAAGTTGGCTACACCTTC
CDR3aa: CASSQGQVGYTF
d_gene: .
j_gene: TRBJ1-2
v_gene: TRBV5-1
abundance: once

CDR3nt: TGTGCCAGCAGTTTACTCACTAGCGGGGGCCACAATGAGCAGTTCTTC
CDR3aa: CASSLLTSGGHNEQFF
d_gene: TRBD2
j_gene: TRBJ2-1
v_gene: TRBV28
abundance: few

CDR3nt: TGTGCCAGCTGGCAGAGGACAGGGTCTAATGAAAAACTGTTTTTT
CDR3aa: CASWQRTGSNEKLFF
d_gene: TRBD1
j_gene: TRBJ1-4
v_gene: TRBV28
abundance: .

CDR3nt: TGTGCCAGCAGTTTCCGCGGCTATGGCTACACCTTC
CDR3aa: CASSFRGYGYTF
d_gene: .
j_gene: TRBJ1-2
v_gene: TRBV28
abundance: .

CDR3nt: TGTGCCAGCAGTTTACTAGCGGGGGGCCAAGAGACCCAGTACTTC
CDR3aa: CASSLLAGGQETQYF
d_gene: TRBD2
j_gene: TRBJ2-5
v_gene: TRBV28
abundance: .

CDR3nt: TGTGCCAGTAGTATCAGTTCACGGGGGCCCCAGCATTTT
CDR3aa: CASSISSRGPQHF
d_gene: .
j_gene: TRBJ1-5
v_gene: TRBV19
abundance: .

CDR3nt: TGTGCCAGCAGTCGATGGGGGGAAGAGGATACGCAGTATTTT
CDR3aa: CASSRWGEEDTQYF
d_gene: .
j_gene: TRBJ2-3
v_gene: TRBV27
abundance: .

CDR3nt: TGCGCCAGCAGCCCGACTATTGCAGGGGTCCCAGGTCAGCCCCAGCATTTT
CDR3aa: CASSPTIAGVPGQPQHF
d_gene: .
j_gene: TRBJ1-5
v_gene: TRBV4-1
abundance: .

CDR3nt: TGTGCCATCAGTGAGTCGGGAGGGACAGGAGTCACAGATACGCAGTATTTT
CDR3aa: CAISESGGTGVTDTQYF
d_gene: .
j_gene: TRBJ2-3
v_gene: TRBV10-3
abundance: .

CDR3nt: TGTGCCAGCAGCGGTATCCAGGGGGCATGGGACGAGCAGTACTTC
CDR3aa: CASSGIQGAWDEQYF
d_gene: TRBD1
j_gene: TRBJ2-7
v_gene: TRBV5-4
abundance: .

CDR3nt: TGTGCCAGCAGCGGGACAGGGGCAGGGGTACAAAACACTGAAGCTTTCTTT
CDR3aa: CASSGTGAGVQNTEAFF
d_gene: TRBD1
j_gene: TRBJ1-1
v_gene: TRBV9
abundance: few

CDR3nt: TGCGCCAGCAGCTTAGTAGCGGGGGGGCGTGTAGTAGATACGCAGTATTTT
CDR3aa: CASSLVAGGRVVDTQYF
d_gene: TRBD2
j_gene: TRBJ2-3
v_gene: TRBV5-1
abundance: .

CDR3nt: TGTGCCACCCGACAGTCTTACTATGGCTACACCTTC
CDR3aa: CATRQSYYGYTF
d_gene: .
j_gene: TRBJ1-2
v_gene: TRBV19
abundance: .

CDR3nt: TGTGCCAGCAGCGGGACAGGCCTAACCTACGAGCAGTACTTC
CDR3aa: CASSGTGLTYEQYF
d_gene: TRBD1
j_gene: TRBJ2-7
v_gene: TRBV11-2
abundance: medium-sized

CDR3nt: TGTGCCAGCAGCTTGGGCGGCTCTGGGGCCAACGTCCTGACTTTC
CDR3aa: CASSLGGSGANVLTF
d_gene: .
j_gene: TRBJ2-6
v_gene: TRBV5-8
abundance: .

CDR3nt: TGTGCCTGGAGTCCAACAGGGGCGCGTACCGGGGAGCTGTTTTTT
CDR3aa: CAWSPTGARTGELFF
d_gene: TRBD1
j_gene: TRBJ2-2
v_gene: TRBV30
abundance: .

CDR3nt: TGTGCCAGCAGCTTAAGCATGTACACTGAAGCTTTCTTT
CDR3aa: CASSLSMYTEAFF
d_gene: .
j_gene: TRBJ1-1
v_gene: TRBV11-2
abundance: many

CDR3nt: TGCGCCAGCAGCTTCGGGACAGGGGATGATGAAGCTTTCTTT
CDR3aa: CASSFGTGDDEAFF
d_gene: TRBD1
j_gene: TRBJ1-1
v_gene: TRBV5-1
abundance: .

CDR3nt: TGTGCCAGCAGCTCCCTAGCGGGGGGCACTTACAATGAGCAGTTCTTC
CDR3aa: CASSSLAGGTYNEQFF
d_gene: TRBD2
j_gene: TRBJ2-1
v_gene: TRBV7-6
abundance: few

CDR3nt: TGTGCCAGTGCGCTTATGATGAGCACTGAAGCTTTCTTT
CDR3aa: CASALMMSTEAFF
d_gene: .
j_gene: TRBJ1-1
v_gene: TRBV19
abundance: .

CDR3nt: TGTGCCAACAGCTTTGACAGGGGGCACGGCTCCTATAATTCACCCCTCCACTTT
CDR3aa: CANSFDRGHGSYNSPLHF
d_gene: .
j_gene: TRBJ1-6
v_gene: TRBV12-1
abundance: .

CDR3nt: TGTGCCAGCAGTGACTCGATCATTGGGCCCCGGGAGCTGTTTTTT
CDR3aa: CASSDSIIGPRELFF
d_gene: .
j_gene: TRBJ2-2
v_gene: TRBV6-4
abundance: .

CDR3nt: TGCGCCAGCAGCTGGGGGGACAGCTTTTTC
CDR3aa: CASSWGDSFF
d_gene: TRBD1
j_gene: TRBJ1-2
v_gene: TRBV5-1
abundance: .

CDR3nt: TGTGCCAGCAGCCAAGACCCCGCGGTTGCTCTCAATGAAAAACTGTTTTTT
CDR3aa: CASSQDPAVALNEKLFF
d_gene: .
j_gene: TRBJ1-4
v_gene: TRBV4-2
abundance: .

CDR3nt: TGCAGCGTTGTATTTAGGGGCCGATACGAGCAGTACTTC
CDR3aa: CSVVFRGRYEQYF
d_gene: .
j_gene: TRBJ2-7
v_gene: TRBV29-1
abundance: once

CDR3nt: TGTGCCAGCTCACCGGGACAGAACACTGAAGCTTTCTTT
CDR3aa: CASSPGQNTEAFF
d_gene: .
j_gene: TRBJ1-1
v_gene: TRBV18
abundance: few

CDR3nt: TGTGCCAGCAGTTGGGGCGGGGGGGACACCGGGGAGCTGTTTTTT
CDR3aa: CASSWGGGDTGELFF
d_gene: TRBD2
j_gene: TRBJ2-2
v_gene: TRBV9
abundance: .

CDR3nt: TGTGCCAGCAGCTTAGAAGGGACTGGCGTCTACGAGCAGTACTTC
CDR3aa: CASSLEGTGVYEQYF
d_gene: .
j_gene: TRBJ2-7
v_gene: TRBV11-2
abundance: .

CDR3nt: TGTGCCAGCAGTCCAGGGGACAGGTGGGGGTCACCCCAGCATTTT
CDR3aa: CASSPGDRWGSPQHF
d_gene: TRBD1
j_gene: TRBJ1-5
v_gene: TRBV28
abundance: few

CDR3nt: TGTGCCAGCAGCGCAGGACAGGGGAAGAACACCGGGGAGCTGTTTTTT
CDR3aa: CASSAGQGKNTGELFF
d_gene: TRBD1
j_gene: TRBJ2-2
v_gene: TRBV7-3
abundance: .